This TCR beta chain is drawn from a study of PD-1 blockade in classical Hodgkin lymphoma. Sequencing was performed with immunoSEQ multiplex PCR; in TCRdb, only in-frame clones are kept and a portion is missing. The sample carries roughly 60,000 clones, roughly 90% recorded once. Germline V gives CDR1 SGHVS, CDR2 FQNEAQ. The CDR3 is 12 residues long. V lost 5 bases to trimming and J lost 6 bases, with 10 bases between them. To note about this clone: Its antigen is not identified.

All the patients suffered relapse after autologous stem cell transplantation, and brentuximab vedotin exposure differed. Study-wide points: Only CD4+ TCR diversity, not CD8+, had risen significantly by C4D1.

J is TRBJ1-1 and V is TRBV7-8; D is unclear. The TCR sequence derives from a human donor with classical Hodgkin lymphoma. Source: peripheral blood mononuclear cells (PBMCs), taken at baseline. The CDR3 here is CASSPFVPEAFF. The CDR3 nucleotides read TGTGCCAGCAGCCCGTTTGTTCCTGAAGCTTTCTTT.